This T cell receptor (beta chain) was recovered during a study of blood T cell repertoires in COVID-19. The CDR3 runs to 15 residues. V lost 3 bases and J lost 6, with 17 bases in between. CDR1 MNHEY and CDR2 SMNVEV come from the germline V gene (reference sequence). Produced via immunoSEQ multiplex PCR; TCRdb's table is partial and in-frame only. The table has over 200,000 clones, about 90% seen once. V and J are TRBV27 and TRBJ2-5, with unresolved D. The sequenced sample consisted of peripheral blood. The receptor was derived from a man aged 35 to 55 with active or convalescent COVID-19. DNA for the CDR3: TGTGCCAGCAGTTTCGGCGTGGCTGGGCCTAAGACCCAGTACTTC. This codes for CASSFGVAGPKTQYF.